This paragraph covers one T cell receptor (beta chain) sequence. The sample originates from a study of blood T cell repertoires in COVID-19. The table came from immunoSEQ multiplex PCR; TCRdb's copy has only in-frame clones and leaves some out. The sample holds under 150,000 clones, 80% to 90% seen once. Germline V gene sequence: CDR1 KGHSH, CDR2 LQKENI. This CDR3 has 17 amino acids. The V segment lost 3 bases and the J segment 4 bases; nucleotides outside the gene matches: 9. While infection was still active, Seattle patients were enrolled and then followed longitudinally. Source material: peripheral blood. The sequence came from a woman aged 60-70 years with COVID-19, enrolled during active disease. The V and J genes are TRBV18 and TRBJ1-1, with 12 bases identical to TRBD1. CDR3 loop: CASSPKGQGAGITEAFF. CDR3 DNA sequence: TGTGCCAGCTCACCGAAGGGACAGGGGGCCGGCATCACTGAAGCTTTCTTT.